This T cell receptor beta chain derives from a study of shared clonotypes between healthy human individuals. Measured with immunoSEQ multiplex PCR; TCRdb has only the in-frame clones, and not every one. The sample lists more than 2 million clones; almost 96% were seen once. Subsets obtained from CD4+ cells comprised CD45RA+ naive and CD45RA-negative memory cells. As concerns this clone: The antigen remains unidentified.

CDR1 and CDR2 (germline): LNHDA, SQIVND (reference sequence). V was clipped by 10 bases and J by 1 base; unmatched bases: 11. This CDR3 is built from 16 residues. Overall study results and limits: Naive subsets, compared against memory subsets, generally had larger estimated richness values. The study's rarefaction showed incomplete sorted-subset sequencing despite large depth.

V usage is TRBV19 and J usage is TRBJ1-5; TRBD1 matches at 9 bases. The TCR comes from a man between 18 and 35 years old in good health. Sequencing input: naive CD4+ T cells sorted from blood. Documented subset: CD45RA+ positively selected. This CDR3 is CATLPGQGRSNQPQHF. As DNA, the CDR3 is TGTGCCACACTACCAGGACAGGGGAGGAGCAATCAGCCCCAGCATTTT.